The rows below give T cell receptor beta chains drawn from one sample of a study of shared clonotypes between healthy human individuals. Repertoires were generated with immunoSEQ multiplex PCR, while TCRdb's copy carries only in-frame clones and drops some. Here the sample spans over 400,000 clones, roughly 95% being singletons. Sequences were obtained from naive CD4+ T cells sorted from blood. The origin of the receptors is a woman aged 25 to 39 in good health. Both conserved end residues are part of each CDR3. Fields, in order: J gene, clone size, D gene, V gene, CDR3 protein, CDR3 DNA. D genes are given only for firm matches. The size entry is marked missing in some rows and otherwise reads once, few, many or a size class.

j_gene: TRBJ2-1; abundance: NA; d_gene: TRBD1; v_gene: TRBV5-6; CDR3aa: CASSLLSGGNEQFF; CDR3nt: TGTGCCAGCAGCTTGTTGTCAGGGGGTAATGAGCAGTTCTTC
j_gene: TRBJ2-7; abundance: few; d_gene: TRBD2; v_gene: TRBV10-1; CDR3aa: CASSEWTSGRYEQYF; CDR3nt: TGCGCCAGCAGTGAATGGACTAGCGGGAGGTACGAGCAGTACTTC
j_gene: TRBJ2-5; abundance: NA; d_gene: NA; v_gene: TRBV5-6; CDR3aa: CASSLPGTQETQYF; CDR3nt: TGTGCCAGCAGCTTGCCGGGGACCCAAGAGACCCAGTACTTC
j_gene: TRBJ2-3; abundance: NA; d_gene: NA; v_gene: TRBV7-5; CDR3aa: CVRSTGTSGWLDTQYF; CDR3nt: TGTGTCAGAAGCACCGGGACTAGCGGGTGGCTGGATACGCAGTATTTT
j_gene: TRBJ1-2; abundance: NA; d_gene: TRBD1; v_gene: TRBV4-2; CDR3aa: CASSQPGQPYGYTF; CDR3nt: TGTGCCAGCAGCCAACCGGGACAGCCGTATGGCTACACCTTC
j_gene: TRBJ2-7; abundance: NA; d_gene: NA; v_gene: TRBV6-1; CDR3aa: CASSEVPVSYEQYF; CDR3nt: TGTGCCAGCAGTGAAGTTCCAGTCTCCTACGAGCAGTACTTC
j_gene: TRBJ2-7; abundance: NA; d_gene: NA; v_gene: TRBV9; CDR3aa: CASSPIPAGTSYEQYF; CDR3nt: TGTGCCAGCAGCCCTATCCCGGCAGGAACGTCCTACGAGCAGTACTTC
j_gene: TRBJ1-2; abundance: NA; d_gene: NA; v_gene: TRBV28; CDR3aa: CATTRGSPNYGYTF; CDR3nt: TGTGCCACCACTCGTGGCAGTCCTAACTATGGCTACACCTTC
j_gene: TRBJ2-7; abundance: NA; d_gene: TRBD1; v_gene: TRBV2; CDR3aa: CAKTGQGQYEQYF; CDR3nt: TGTGCCAAGACAGGACAGGGTCAATACGAGCAGTACTTC
j_gene: TRBJ2-3; abundance: NA; d_gene: NA; v_gene: TRBV4-1; CDR3aa: CASSPGGATDTQYF; CDR3nt: TGCGCCAGCAGCCCCGGGGGAGCCACAGATACGCAGTATTTT
j_gene: TRBJ2-1; abundance: NA; d_gene: TRBD2; v_gene: TRBV28; CDR3aa: CASSFRLAEFENEQFF; CDR3nt: TGTGCCAGCAGTTTTCGACTAGCTGAATTCGAAAATGAGCAGTTCTTC
j_gene: TRBJ2-7; abundance: NA; d_gene: NA; v_gene: TRBV23-1; CDR3aa: CASSHSSGGQGNEQYF; CDR3nt: TGCGCCAGCAGTCACTCATCTGGAGGGCAGGGTAACGAGCAGTACTTC
j_gene: TRBJ1-5; abundance: NA; d_gene: TRBD1; v_gene: TRBV6-1; CDR3aa: CASSPGQGAQPQHF; CDR3nt: TGTGCCAGCAGCCCGGGACAGGGGGCACAGCCCCAGCATTTT